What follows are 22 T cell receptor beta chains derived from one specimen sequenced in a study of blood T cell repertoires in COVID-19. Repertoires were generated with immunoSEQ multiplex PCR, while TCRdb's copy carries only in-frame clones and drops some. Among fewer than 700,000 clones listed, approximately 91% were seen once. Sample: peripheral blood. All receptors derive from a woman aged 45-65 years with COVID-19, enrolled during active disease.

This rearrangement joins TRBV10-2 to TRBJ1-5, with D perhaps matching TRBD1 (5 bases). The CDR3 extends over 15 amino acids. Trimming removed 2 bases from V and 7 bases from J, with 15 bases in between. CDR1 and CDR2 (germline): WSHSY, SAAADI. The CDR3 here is CASSELDSRWQPQHF. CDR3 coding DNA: TGCGCCAGCAGTGAGCTAGACAGTCGTTGGCAGCCCCAGCATTTT.

The CDR3 sequence: CATSRERGGMPQHF. The CDR3 nucleotides read TGTGCCACCAGCAGAGAGAGGGGAGGGATGCCCCAGCATTTT. The chain couples TRBV15 to TRBJ1-5; weak D call: TRBD1 (5 bases). The germline V gene has CDR1 LNHNV and CDR2 YYDKDF (reference sequence). Trimming pared 0 bases from V and 9 bases from J, leaving 12 bases between. There are 14 residues in the CDR3.

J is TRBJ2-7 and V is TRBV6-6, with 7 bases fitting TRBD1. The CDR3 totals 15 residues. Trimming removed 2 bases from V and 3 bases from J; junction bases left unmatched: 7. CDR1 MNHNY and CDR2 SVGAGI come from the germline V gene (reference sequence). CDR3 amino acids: CASSYPLGQIYEQYF. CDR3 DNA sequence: TGTGCCAGCAGTTACCCCCTGGGACAGATCTACGAGCAGTACTTC.

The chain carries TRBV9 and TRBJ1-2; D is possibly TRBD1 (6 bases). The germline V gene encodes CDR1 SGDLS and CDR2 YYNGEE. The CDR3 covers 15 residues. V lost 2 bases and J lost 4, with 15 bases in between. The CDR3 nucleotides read TGTGCCAGCAGCGTCTCACAGGGTTCGAGCTATGGCTACACCTTC. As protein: CASSVSQGSSYGYTF.

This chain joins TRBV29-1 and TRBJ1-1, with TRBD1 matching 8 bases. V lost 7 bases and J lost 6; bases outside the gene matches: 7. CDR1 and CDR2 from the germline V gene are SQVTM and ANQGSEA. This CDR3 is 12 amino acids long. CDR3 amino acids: CSAQTGEAEAFF. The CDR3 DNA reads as TGCAGCGCACAGACAGGGGAGGCTGAAGCTTTCTTT.

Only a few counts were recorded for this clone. Here the CDR3 DNA reads TGCAGCGTTGGTAGTCAGGGAGGGGAGCAGTACTTC. Amino acid sequence: CSVGSQGGEQYF. The chain links TRBV29-1 to TRBJ2-7; 7 nucleotides line up with TRBD2. V dropped 4 bases and J dropped 7; count of bases not matched to a gene: 7. The CDR3 has 12 amino acids. Germline V gene sequence: CDR1 SQVTM, CDR2 ANQGSEA.

The CDR3 DNA reads as TGTGCCAGCAGAAGGGACGGACAGGGGGCGAACTACGAGCAGTACTTC. It translates to CASRRDGQGANYEQYF. The chain links TRBV4-2 to TRBJ2-7, with 11 nucleotides matching TRBD1. V lost 6 bases and J lost 3; bases outside the gene matches: 10. This CDR3 region has 16 residues. The germline V gene encodes CDR1 LGHNA and CDR2 YNFKEQ.

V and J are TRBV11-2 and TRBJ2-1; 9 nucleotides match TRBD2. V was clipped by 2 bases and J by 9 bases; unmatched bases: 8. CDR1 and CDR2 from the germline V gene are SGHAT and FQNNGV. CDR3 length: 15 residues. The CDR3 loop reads CASSLSGLAGSEQFF. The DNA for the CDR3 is TGTGCCAGCAGCTTATCTGGGCTAGCGGGGAGTGAGCAGTTCTTC.

CDR3 protein: CASSSYQGYDEKLFF. Here the CDR3 DNA reads TGTGCCAGCAGTTCCTACCAGGGTTACGATGAAAAACTGTTTTTT. The chain joins TRBV27 to TRBJ1-4; D might be TRBD1 (5 bases). The germline V gene encodes CDR1 MNHEY and CDR2 SMNVEV (reference sequence). Trimming removed 4 bases at V and 6 bases at J, with 15 bases between. This CDR3 region has 15 residues.

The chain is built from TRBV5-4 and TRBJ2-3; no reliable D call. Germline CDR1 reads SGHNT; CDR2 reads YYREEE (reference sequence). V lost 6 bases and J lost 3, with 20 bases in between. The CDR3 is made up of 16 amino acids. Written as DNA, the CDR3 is TGTGCCAGCACCCTAAAGCAAGGATCCGGGACAGATACGCAGTATTTT. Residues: CASTLKQGSGTDTQYF.

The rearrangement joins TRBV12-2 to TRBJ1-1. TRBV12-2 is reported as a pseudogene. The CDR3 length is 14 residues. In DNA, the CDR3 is TGTGCAAGTCGCTTAGGCCACTCGAACACTGAAGCTTTCTTT. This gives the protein CASRLGHSNTEAFF.

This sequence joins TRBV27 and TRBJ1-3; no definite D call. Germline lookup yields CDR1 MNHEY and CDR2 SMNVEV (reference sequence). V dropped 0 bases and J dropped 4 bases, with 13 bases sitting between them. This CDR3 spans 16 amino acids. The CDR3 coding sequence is TGTGCCAGCAGTTTATCCGACCCCAGGTGGGGAAACACCATATATTTT. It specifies CASSLSDPRWGNTIYF.

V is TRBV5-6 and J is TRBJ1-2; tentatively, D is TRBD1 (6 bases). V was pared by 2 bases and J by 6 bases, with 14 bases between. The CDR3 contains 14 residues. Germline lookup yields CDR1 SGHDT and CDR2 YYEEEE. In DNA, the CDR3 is TGTGCCAGCAGCTTCAGGACAGAGGAGGATGGCTACACCTTC. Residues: CASSFRTEEDGYTF. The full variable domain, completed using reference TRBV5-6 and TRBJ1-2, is DAGVTQSPTHLIKTRGQQVTLRCSPKSGHDTVSWYQQALGQGPQFIFQYYEEEERQRGNFPDRFSGHQFPNYSSELNVNALLLGDSALYLCASSFRTEEDGYTFGSGTRLTVV.

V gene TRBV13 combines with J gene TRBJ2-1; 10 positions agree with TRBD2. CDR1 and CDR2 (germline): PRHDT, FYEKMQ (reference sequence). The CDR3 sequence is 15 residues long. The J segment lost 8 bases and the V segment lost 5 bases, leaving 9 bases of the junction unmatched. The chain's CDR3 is CASSLSGGEEDEQFF. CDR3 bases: TGTGCCAGCAGCCTCAGCGGGGGGGAAGAAGATGAGCAGTTCTTC.

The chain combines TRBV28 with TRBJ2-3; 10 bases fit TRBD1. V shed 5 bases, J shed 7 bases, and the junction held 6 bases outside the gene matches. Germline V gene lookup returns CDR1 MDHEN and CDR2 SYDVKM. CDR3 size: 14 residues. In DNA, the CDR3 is TGTGCCAGCAGTGCCGACAGGGGGCGAAATACGCAGTATTTT. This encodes CASSADRGRNTQYF.

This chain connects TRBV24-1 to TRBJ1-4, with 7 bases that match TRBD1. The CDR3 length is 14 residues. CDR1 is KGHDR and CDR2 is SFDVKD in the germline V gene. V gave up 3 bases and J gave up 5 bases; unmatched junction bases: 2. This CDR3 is CATSDGGQNEKLFF. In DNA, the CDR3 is TGTGCCACCAGTGATGGGGGACAGAATGAAAAACTGTTTTTT.

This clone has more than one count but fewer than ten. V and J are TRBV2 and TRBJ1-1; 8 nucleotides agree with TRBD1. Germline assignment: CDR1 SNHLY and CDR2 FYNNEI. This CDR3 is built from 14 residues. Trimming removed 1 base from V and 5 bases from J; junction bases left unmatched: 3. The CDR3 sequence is CASSEGRGRTEAFF. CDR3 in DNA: TGTGCCAGCAGTGAAGGCAGGGGGCGGACTGAAGCTTTCTTT. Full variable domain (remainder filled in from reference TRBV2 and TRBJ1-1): EPEVTQTPSHQVTQMGQEVILRCVPISNHLYFYWYRQILGQKVEFLVSFYNNEISEKSEIFDDQFSVERPDGSNFTLKIRSTKLEDSAMYFCASSEGRGRTEAFFGQGTRLTVV.

CDR3 amino acids: CASSSGQYYGYTF. The CDR3 DNA sequence: TGTGCCAGCAGCTCCGGACAGTACTATGGCTACACCTTC. The J gene is TRBJ1-2, the V gene TRBV7-8; D perhaps matches TRBD1 (6 bases). Germline assignment: CDR1 SGHVS and CDR2 FQNEAQ. This CDR3 spans 13 amino acids. V was clipped by 4 bases and J by 3 bases, with 9 bases between them.

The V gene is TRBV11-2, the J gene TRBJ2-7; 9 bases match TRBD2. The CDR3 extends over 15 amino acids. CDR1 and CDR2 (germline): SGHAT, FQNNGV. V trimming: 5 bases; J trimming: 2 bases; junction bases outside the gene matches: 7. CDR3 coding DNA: TGTGCCAGCAGCACCCGACTAGCGGCCCCCTACGAGCAGTACTTC. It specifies CASSTRLAAPYEQYF.

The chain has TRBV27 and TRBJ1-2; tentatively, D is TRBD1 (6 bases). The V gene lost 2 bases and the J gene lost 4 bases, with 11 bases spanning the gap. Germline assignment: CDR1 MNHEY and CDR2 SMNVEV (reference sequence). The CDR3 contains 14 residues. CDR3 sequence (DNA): TGTGCCAGCAGTTTAGCGGGGGGCTTCTATGGCTACACCTTC. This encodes CASSLAGGFYGYTF.

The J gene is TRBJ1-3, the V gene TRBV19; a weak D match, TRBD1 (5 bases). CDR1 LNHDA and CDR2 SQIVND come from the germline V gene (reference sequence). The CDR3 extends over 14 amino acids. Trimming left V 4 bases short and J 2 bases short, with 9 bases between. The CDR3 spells CASSRGSAGNTIYF. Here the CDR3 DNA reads TGTGCCAGTAGTAGGGGCTCGGCTGGAAACACCATATATTTT.

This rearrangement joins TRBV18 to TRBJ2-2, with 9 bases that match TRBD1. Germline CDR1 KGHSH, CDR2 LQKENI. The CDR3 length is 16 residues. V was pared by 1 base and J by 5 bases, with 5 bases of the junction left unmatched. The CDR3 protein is CASSPLGQGLTGELFF. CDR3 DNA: TGTGCCAGCTCACCACTGGGACAGGGACTTACCGGGGAGCTGTTTTTT.